The sequence of this TCR beta chain was determined in a study of blood T cell repertoires in COVID-19. Source study methods: Reference gene primer amplification yielded estimated nucleated cell counts. The repertoire was sequenced with immunoSEQ multiplex PCR; TCRdb's copy has only in-frame clones and lacks some. The V and J calls and clone size are taken from that table; D and trimming were inferred from the DNA. The table includes 150,000 to 200,000 clones, approximately 80% detected once. This CDR3 has 16 residues. Germline CDR1 SEHNR, CDR2 FQNEAQ (reference sequence). The J segment lost 0 bases and the V segment lost 3 bases, leaving 8 bases of the junction unmatched.

Sequenced sample: peripheral blood. The genes are TRBV7-9 and TRBJ2-7; TRBD2 aligns across 7 bases. The TCR originated in a woman aged 80 or over with acute or convalescent COVID-19. CDR3 loop: CASSFSSSGNSYEQYF. In nucleotides, the CDR3 is TGTGCCAGCAGCTTCTCGTCTAGCGGCAACTCCTACGAGCAGTACTTC.